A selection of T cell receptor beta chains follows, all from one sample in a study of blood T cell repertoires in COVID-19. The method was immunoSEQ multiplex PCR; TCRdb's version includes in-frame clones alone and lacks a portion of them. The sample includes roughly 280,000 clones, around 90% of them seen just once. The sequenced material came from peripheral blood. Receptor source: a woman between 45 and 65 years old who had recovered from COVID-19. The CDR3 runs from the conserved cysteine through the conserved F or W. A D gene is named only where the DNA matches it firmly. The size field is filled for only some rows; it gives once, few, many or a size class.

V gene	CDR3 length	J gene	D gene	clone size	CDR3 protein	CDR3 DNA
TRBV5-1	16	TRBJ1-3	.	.	CASSLWGGHRGNTIYF	TGCGCCAGCAGCTTGTGGGGCGGACACAGGGGAAACACCATATATTTT
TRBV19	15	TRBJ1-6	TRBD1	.	CASSTSGTENSPLHF	TGTGCCAGTAGTACCTCCGGGACAGAGAATTCACCCCTCCACTTT
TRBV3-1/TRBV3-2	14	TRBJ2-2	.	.	CASSPGLLTGELFF	TGTGCCAGCAGCCCGGGACTCCTCACCGGGGAGCTGTTTTTT
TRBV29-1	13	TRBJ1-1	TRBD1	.	CSVETGANTEAFF	TGCAGCGTTGAAACAGGGGCCAACACTGAAGCTTTCTTT
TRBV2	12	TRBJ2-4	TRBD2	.	CAGGGRVNIQYF	TGTGCCGGTGGCGGGAGGGTAAACATTCAGTACTTC
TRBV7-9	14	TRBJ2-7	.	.	CASSLLDLSYEQYF	TGTGCCAGCAGCTTACTAGACCTCTCCTACGAGCAGTACTTC
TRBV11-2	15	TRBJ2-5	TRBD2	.	CASSPTGGLGETQYF	TGTGCCAGCAGCCCCACGGGGGGACTAGGGGAGACCCAGTACTTC
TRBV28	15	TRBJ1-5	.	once	CASSPGTPGNQPQHF	TGTGCCAGCAGTCCCGGGACACCGGGCAATCAGCCCCAGCATTTT
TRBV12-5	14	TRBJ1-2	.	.	CASGFRQTHYGYTF	TGTGCTAGTGGTTTCAGACAGACTCACTATGGCTACACCTTC
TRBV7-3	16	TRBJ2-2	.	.	CASSFSGVANTGELFF	TGTGCCAGCAGCTTCTCGGGGGTCGCGAACACCGGGGAGCTGTTTTTT
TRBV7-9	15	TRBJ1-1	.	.	CASSFFRQGGTEAFF	TGTGCCAGCAGCTTCTTCCGGCAGGGCGGCACTGAAGCTTTCTTT
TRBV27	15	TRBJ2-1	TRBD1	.	CASSPRDSTYNEQFF	TGTGCCAGCAGCCCACGGGACAGTACCTACAATGAGCAGTTCTTC
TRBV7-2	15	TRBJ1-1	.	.	CASSFRQGSLTEAFF	TGTGCCAGCAGCTTCCGGCAGGGGTCGCTGACTGAAGCTTTCTTT
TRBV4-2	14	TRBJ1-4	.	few	CASSQDGSWGRLFF	TGTGCCAGCAGCCAAGATGGTTCGTGGGGGCGACTGTTTTTT
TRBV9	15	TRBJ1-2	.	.	CASSVGIGTLYGYTF	TGTGCCAGCAGCGTAGGAATCGGGACTCTCTATGGCTACACCTTC
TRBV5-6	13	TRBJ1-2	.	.	CASTERTAYGYTF	TGTGCCAGCACCGAGCGGACAGCCTATGGCTACACCTTC
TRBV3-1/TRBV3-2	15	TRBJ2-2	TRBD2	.	CASTSSGRDTGELFF	TGTGCCAGCACCTCTAGCGGGAGGGACACCGGGGAGCTGTTTTTT
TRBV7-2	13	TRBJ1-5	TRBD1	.	CASTRGRNQPQHF	TGTGCCAGCACCAGGGGGCGAAATCAGCCCCAGCATTTT
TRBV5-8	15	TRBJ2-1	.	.	CASSSSPFSYNEQFF	TGTGCCAGCAGCTCAAGCCCCTTCTCCTACAATGAGCAGTTCTTC
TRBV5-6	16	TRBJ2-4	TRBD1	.	CASSWGSGTGLNIQYF	TGTGCCAGCAGCTGGGGGTCCGGGACAGGGTTAAACATTCAGTACTTC
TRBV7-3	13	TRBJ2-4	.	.	CASSPSGADIQYF	TGTGCCAGCAGTCCGAGTGGGGCCGACATTCAGTACTTC
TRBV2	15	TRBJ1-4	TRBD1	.	CASRMLRQGREKLFF	TGTGCCAGCCGAATGCTAAGACAGGGACGAGAAAAACTGTTTTTT
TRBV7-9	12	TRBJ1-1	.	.	CASSDEGPEAFF	TGTGCCAGCAGTGATGAGGGCCCTGAAGCTTTCTTT
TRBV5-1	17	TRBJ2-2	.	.	CASSLEARGSNTGELFF	TGCGCCAGCAGCTTGGAGGCCAGGGGTTCGAACACCGGGGAGCTGTTTTTT
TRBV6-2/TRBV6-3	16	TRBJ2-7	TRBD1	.	CASSFEQGTGSYEQYF	TGTGCCAGCAGTTTTGAACAAGGGACAGGCTCCTACGAGCAGTACTTC
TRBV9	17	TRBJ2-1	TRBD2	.	CASSVGLAGGNYNEQFF	TGTGCCAGCAGCGTAGGACTAGCGGGGGGCAACTACAATGAGCAGTTCTTC
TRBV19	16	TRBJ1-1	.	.	CASSIRGGPTNTEAFF	TGTGCCAGTAGTATAAGGGGGGGACCGACGAACACTGAAGCTTTCTTT
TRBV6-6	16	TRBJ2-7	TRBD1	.	CASSSSRQGASYEQYF	TGTGCCAGCAGTTCCAGCAGACAGGGCGCTTCCTACGAGCAGTACTTC
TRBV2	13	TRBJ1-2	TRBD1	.	CASSLGQGTGYTF	TGTGCCAGCAGTTTAGGACAGGGGACTGGCTACACCTTC
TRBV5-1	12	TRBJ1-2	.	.	CASSPYELGYTF	TGCGCCAGCAGCCCCTATGAACTTGGCTACACCTTC
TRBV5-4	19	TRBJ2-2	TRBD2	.	CASSLASGSSGINTGELFF	TGTGCCAGCAGCTTGGCATCTGGAAGTAGCGGGATTAACACCGGGGAGCTGTTTTTT
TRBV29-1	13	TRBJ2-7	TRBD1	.	CSVRGTGGYEQYF	TGCAGCGTGCGAGGGACAGGTGGCTACGAGCAGTACTTC
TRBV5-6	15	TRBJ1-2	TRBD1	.	CASSSSGTGDWVYTF	TGTGCCAGCAGCTCATCGGGCACAGGGGATTGGGTCTACACCTTC
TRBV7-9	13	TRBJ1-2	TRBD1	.	CASSRQGAWGYTF	TGTGCCAGCAGCCGACAGGGGGCATGGGGCTACACCTTC
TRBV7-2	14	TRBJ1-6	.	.	CASSVVRVNSPLHF	TGTGCCAGCAGCGTGGTCAGGGTAAATTCACCCCTCCACTTT
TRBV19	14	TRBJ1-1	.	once	CASSISPASLRAFF	TGTGCCAGTAGTATATCCCCTGCCTCCCTGCGAGCTTTCTTT
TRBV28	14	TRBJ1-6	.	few	CASSSDSWGSPLHF	TGTGCCAGCAGTTCAGACAGTTGGGGTTCACCCCTCCACTTT
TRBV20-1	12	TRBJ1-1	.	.	CSASGQGPEAFF	TGCAGTGCTAGTGGTCAGGGCCCTGAAGCTTTCTTT
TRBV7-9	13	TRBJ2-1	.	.	CASSPVSYSEQFF	TGTGCCAGCAGTCCCGTTTCCTATAGTGAGCAGTTCTTC
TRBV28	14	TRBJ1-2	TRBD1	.	CASRRQGANYGYTF	TGTGCCAGCAGAAGACAGGGGGCTAACTATGGCTACACCTTC
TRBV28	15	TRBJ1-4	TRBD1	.	CASSSGGPTNEKLFF	TGTGCCAGCAGTTCAGGGGGCCCAACTAATGAAAAACTGTTTTTT
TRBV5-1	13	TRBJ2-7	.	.	CASSLAKDRSQYF	TGCGCCAGCAGCTTGGCGAAGGACAGATCCCAGTACTTC
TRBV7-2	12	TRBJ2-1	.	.	CASSRLYNEQFF	TGTGCCAGCAGTCGTTTGTACAATGAGCAGTTCTTC
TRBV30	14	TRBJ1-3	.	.	CAWNNWGLGNTIYF	TGTGCCTGGAACAATTGGGGGCTCGGAAACACCATATATTTT
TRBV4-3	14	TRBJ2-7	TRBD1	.	CASSQRTGAYEQYF	TGCGCCAGCAGCCAAAGGACAGGGGCCTACGAGCAGTACTTC
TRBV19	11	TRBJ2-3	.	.	CASSLTDTQYF	TGTGCCAGTAGTCTCACAGATACGCAGTATTTT
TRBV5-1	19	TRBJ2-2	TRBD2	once	CASSRTSGGTRPNTGELFF	TGCGCCAGCAGCCGGACTAGCGGGGGGACGAGACCGAACACCGGGGAGCTGTTTTTT
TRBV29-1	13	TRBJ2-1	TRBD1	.	CSVGGGLNNEQFF	TGCAGCGTTGGAGGGGGCCTCAACAATGAGCAGTTCTTC
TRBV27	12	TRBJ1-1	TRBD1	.	CASSQGDTEAFF	TGTGCCAGCTCACAGGGGGACACTGAAGCTTTCTTT
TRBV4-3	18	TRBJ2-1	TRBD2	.	CASSWTSGGAESDNEQFF	TGCGCCAGCAGCTGGACTAGCGGGGGGGCCGAATCCGACAATGAGCAGTTCTTC
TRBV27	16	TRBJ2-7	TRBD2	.	CASSPNRLAGGSEQYF	TGTGCCAGCAGCCCAAACCGACTAGCGGGAGGTTCCGAGCAGTACTTC
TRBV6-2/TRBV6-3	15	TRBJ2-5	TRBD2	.	CASSQSRGSGKTQYF	TGTGCCAGCAGTCAGTCGCGGGGGAGTGGAAAGACCCAGTACTTC